The present T cell receptor beta chain was sequenced within a study of spatial heterogeneity in lung cancer. Study-wide context: An average of more than ten raw reads was observed per unique TCR and UMI combination.

Described time point: sample taken at primary tumor resection. The donor group consisted of approximately 77 patients who had untreated, early-stage non-small cell lung cancer. Sequencing covered unsorted whole RNA taken from tumor, nontumor lung or frozen PBMC. The V gene's germline CDR1 is MDHEN and CDR2 SYDVKM. Trimming at V came to 6 bases and at J to 7 bases, leaving 8 bases not matched to a gene. The CDR3 is 15 residues long. The presence of a unique molecular identifier marked each TCR cDNA molecule. TCRdb re-called the 5' RACE reads through MiXCR, storing one row per CDR3 protein. The sample includes about 35,000 distinct CDR3 sequences, approximately 3.1% of them seen just once.

The gene calls are TRBV28 and TRBJ2-1; TRBD1 matches at 11 bases. The specimen comprised normal lung tissue next to the tumor, sampled at surgery. The sequence derives from a male donor with early-stage non-small cell lung cancer. The chain's CDR3 is CASSSAGTGGNEQFF. The DNA for the CDR3 is TGTGCCAGCAGCTCGGCCGGGACAGGGGGGAATGAGCAGTTCTTC.